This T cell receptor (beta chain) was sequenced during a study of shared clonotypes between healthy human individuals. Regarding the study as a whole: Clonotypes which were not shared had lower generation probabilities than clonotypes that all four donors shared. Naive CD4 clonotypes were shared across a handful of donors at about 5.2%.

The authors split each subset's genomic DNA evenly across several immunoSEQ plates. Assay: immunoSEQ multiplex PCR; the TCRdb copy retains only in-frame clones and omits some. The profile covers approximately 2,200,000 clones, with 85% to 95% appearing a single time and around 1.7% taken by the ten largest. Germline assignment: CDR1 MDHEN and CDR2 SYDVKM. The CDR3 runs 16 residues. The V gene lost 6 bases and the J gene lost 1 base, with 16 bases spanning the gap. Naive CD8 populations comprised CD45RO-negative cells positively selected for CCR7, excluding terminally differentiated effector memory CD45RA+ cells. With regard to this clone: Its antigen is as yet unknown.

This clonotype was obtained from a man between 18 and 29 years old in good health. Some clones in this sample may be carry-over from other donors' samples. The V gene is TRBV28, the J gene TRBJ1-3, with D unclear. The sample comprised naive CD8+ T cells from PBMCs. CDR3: CASSPDLPLSGNTIYF. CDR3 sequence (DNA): TGTGCCAGCAGCCCGGATCTTCCTCTTTCTGGAAACACCATATATTTT.